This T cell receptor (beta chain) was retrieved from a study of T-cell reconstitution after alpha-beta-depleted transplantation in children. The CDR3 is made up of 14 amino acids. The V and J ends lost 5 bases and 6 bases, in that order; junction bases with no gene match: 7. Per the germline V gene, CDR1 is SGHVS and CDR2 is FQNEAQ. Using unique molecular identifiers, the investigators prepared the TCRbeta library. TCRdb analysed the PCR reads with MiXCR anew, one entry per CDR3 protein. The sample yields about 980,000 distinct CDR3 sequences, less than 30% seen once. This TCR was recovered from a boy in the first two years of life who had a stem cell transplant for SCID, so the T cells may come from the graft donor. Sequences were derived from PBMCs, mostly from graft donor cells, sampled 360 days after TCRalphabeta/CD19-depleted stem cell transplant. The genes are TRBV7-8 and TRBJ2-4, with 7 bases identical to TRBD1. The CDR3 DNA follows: TGTGCCAGCAGCCGTAACCGGGACAGAAACATTCAGTACTTC. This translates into CASSRNRDRNIQYF.